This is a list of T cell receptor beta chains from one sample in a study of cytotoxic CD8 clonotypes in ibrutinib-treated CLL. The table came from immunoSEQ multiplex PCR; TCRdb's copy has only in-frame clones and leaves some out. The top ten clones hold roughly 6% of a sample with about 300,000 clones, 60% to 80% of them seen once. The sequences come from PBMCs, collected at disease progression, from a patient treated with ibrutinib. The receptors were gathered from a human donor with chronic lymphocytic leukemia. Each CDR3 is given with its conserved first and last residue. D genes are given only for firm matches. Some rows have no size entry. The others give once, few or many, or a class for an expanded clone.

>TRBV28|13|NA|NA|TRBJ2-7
CASSGIRGHEQYF
TGTGCCAGCAGTGGGATCAGGGGACACGAGCAGTACTTC
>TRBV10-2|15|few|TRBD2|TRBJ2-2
CASSEIAGGTGELFF
TGCGCCAGCAGTGAGATAGCGGGGGGGACCGGGGAGCTGTTTTTT
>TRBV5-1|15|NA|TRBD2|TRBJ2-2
CASILEGGVTGELFF
TGCGCCAGCATCCTGGAGGGAGGGGTAACCGGGGAGCTGTTTTTT
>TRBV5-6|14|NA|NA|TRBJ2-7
CASSPGTSSYEQYF
TGTGCCAGCAGCCCCGGGACAAGCTCCTACGAGCAGTACTTC
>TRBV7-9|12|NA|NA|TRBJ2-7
CASSSRVLEQYF
TGTGCCAGCAGCTCCAGGGTCCTCGAGCAGTACTTC
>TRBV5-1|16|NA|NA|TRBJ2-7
CASSLAPVDYSYEQYF
TGCGCCAGCAGCTTGGCCCCGGTTGACTACTCCTACGAGCAGTACTTC
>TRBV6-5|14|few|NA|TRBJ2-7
CASSGNRDFYEQYF
TGTGCCAGCAGCGGAAACAGGGACTTCTACGAGCAGTACTTC
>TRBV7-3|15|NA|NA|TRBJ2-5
CASSLTGSPQETQYF
TGTGCCAGCAGCTTAACAGGTAGTCCCCAAGAGACCCAGTACTTC
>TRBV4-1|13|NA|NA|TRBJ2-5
CASSQAMGETQYF
TGCGCCAGCAGCCAGGCGATGGGGGAGACCCAGTACTTC
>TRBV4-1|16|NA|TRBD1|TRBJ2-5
CASSQEPQGAGETQYF
TGCGCCAGCAGCCAAGAACCACAGGGGGCGGGGGAGACCCAGTACTTC
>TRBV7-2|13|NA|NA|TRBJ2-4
CASSLAGAHIQYF
TGTGCCAGCAGCTTAGCCGGGGCTCACATTCAGTACTTC
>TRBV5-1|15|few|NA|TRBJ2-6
CASTDTIRGANVLTF
TGCGCCAGCACAGACACGATAAGAGGGGCCAACGTCCTGACTTTC
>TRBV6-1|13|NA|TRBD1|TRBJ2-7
CASVWDRTYEQYF
TGTGCCAGCGTCTGGGACAGGACCTACGAGCAGTACTTC
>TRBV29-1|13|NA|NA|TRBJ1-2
CSVEGRELAGYTF
TGCAGCGTTGAGGGCAGGGAGTTGGCTGGCTACACCTTC
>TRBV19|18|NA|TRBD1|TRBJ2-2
CASSRVGTGGKGRGELFF
TGTGCCAGTAGTCGCGTAGGGACAGGGGGCAAGGGACGCGGGGAGCTGTTTTTT
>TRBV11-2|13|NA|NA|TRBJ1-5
CASSFGEGTPQHF
TGTGCCAGCAGCTTCGGGGAAGGGACCCCCCAGCATTTT
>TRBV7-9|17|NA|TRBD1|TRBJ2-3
CASSFRRDRVLADTQYF
TGTGCCAGCAGCTTTCGCCGGGACAGGGTGTTGGCAGATACGCAGTATTTT
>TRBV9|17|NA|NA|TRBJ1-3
CASSPGGRYISGNTIYF
TGTGCCAGCAGCCCGGGGGGCAGGTATATCTCTGGAAACACCATATATTTT
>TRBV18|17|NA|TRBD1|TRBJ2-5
CASSPGEGTGPGGTQYF
TGTGCCAGCTCACCCGGGGAAGGGACAGGGCCAGGAGGGACCCAGTACTTC
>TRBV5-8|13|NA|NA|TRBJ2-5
CASSLAQEETQYF
TGTGCCAGCAGCTTGGCCCAAGAGGAGACCCAGTACTTC
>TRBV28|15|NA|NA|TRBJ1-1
CASRIRGAGVTEAFF
TGTGCCAGCAGGATACGGGGGGCTGGTGTCACTGAAGCTTTCTTT
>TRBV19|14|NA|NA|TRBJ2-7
CASSVDRFRYEQYF
TGTGCCAGTAGTGTTGACAGGTTCCGCTACGAGCAGTACTTC
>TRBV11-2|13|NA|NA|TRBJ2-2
CASNHQYTGELFF
TGTGCCAGCAATCATCAATACACCGGGGAGCTGTTTTTT
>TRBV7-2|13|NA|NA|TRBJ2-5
CASSLETRETQYF
TGTGCCAGCAGCTTGGAAACGCGAGAGACCCAGTACTTC
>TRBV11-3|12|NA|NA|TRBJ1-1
CASSLRNTEAFF
TGTGCCAGCAGCCTCCGGAACACTGAAGCTTTCTTT
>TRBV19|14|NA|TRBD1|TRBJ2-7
CASRDRDPSYEQYF
TGTGCCAGCCGGGACAGGGATCCCTCCTACGAGCAGTACTTC
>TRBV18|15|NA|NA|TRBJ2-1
CASSPEIVRYNEQFF
TGTGCCAGCTCACCAGAGATCGTAAGGTACAATGAGCAGTTCTTC
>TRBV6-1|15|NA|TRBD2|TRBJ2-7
CASSEDPGGSSEQYF
TGTGCCAGCAGTGAAGACCCGGGGGGTTCGTCCGAGCAGTACTTC
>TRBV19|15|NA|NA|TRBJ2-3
CASSLIAYNTDTQYF
TGTGCCAGTAGTTTAATAGCGTATAATACAGATACGCAGTATTTT
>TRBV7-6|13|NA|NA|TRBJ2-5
CASSPIPYGAQYF
TGTGCCAGCAGCCCCATACCTTACGGGGCCCAGTACTTC
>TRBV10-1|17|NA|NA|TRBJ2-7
CASGSDRLSTRPYEQYF
TGCGCCAGCGGGTCGGACAGATTATCGACAAGGCCCTACGAGCAGTACTTC
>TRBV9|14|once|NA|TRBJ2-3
CASSVVIVTDTQYF
TGTGCCAGCAGCGTAGTGATAGTCACAGATACGCAGTATTTT
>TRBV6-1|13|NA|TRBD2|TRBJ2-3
CASGLAGTDTQYF
TGTGCCAGCGGACTAGCGGGCACAGATACGCAGTATTTT
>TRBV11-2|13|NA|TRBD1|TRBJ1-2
CASSQQGADGYTF
TGTGCCAGCAGCCAACAGGGGGCCGATGGCTACACCTTC
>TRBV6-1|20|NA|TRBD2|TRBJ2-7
CASSERPPYLRGVRLYEQYF
TGTGCCAGCAGTGAAAGGCCCCCGTACCTCCGGGGGGTCAGGCTCTACGAGCAGTACTTC
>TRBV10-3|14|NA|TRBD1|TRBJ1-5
CAISVGDSDQPQHF
TGTGCCATCAGTGTTGGGGACAGCGATCAGCCCCAGCATTTT
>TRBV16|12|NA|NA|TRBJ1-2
CASSPSRGGYTF
TGTGCCAGCAGCCCGTCTCGGGGTGGCTACACCTTC
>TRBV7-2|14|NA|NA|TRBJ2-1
CASSTAREIREQFF
TGTGCCAGCAGCACGGCTAGGGAGATACGGGAGCAGTTCTTC
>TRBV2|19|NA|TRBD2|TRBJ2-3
CASSDLGTSGSAGTDTQYF
TGTGCCAGCAGTGACCTAGGGACTAGCGGGAGTGCTGGGACAGATACGCAGTATTTT
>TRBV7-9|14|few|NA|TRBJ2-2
CASSFPGNTGELFF
TGTGCCAGCAGCTTCCCCGGGAACACCGGGGAGCTGTTTTTT
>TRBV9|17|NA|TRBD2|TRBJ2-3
CASSGGTSGSGPDTQYF
TGTGCCAGCAGCGGGGGGACTAGCGGGAGTGGACCGGATACGCAGTATTTT
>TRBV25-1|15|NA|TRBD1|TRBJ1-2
CASSRDSDPQYGYTF
TGTGCCAGCAGCCGGGACAGCGACCCCCAATATGGCTACACCTTC
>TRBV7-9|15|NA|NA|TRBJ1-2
CASSPETSAVYGYTF
TGTGCCAGCAGCCCAGAGACCAGTGCAGTATATGGCTACACCTTC
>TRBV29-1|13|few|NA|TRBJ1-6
CSVICRANSPLHF
TGCAGCGTGATCTGCAGGGCAAATTCACCCCTCCACTTT
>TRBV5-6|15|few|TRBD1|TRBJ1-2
CASSFGDRAQYGYTF
TGTGCCAGCAGCTTCGGGGACAGGGCTCAGTATGGCTACACCTTC
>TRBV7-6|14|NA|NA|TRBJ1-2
CASSLEVGGNGYTF
TGTGCCAGCAGCTTAGAGGTCGGGGGCAACGGCTACACCTTC
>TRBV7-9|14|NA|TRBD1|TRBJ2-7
CASSSTGVGYEQYF
TGTGCCAGCAGCTCCACAGGGGTAGGTTACGAGCAGTACTTC
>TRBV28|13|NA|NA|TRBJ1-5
CASRLIVYQPQHF
TGTGCCAGCCGATTAATTGTGTATCAGCCCCAGCATTTT
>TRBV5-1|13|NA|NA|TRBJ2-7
CASSLGQSYEQYF
TGCGCCAGCAGCTTGGGACAGTCCTACGAGCAGTACTTC
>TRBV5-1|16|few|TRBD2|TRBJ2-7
CASSLAGQGGTYEQYF
TGCGCCAGCAGCTTGGCCGGGCAGGGAGGGACCTACGAGCAGTACTTC
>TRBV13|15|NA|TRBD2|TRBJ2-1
CASSSGLAGNNEQFF
TGTGCCAGCAGCTCGGGACTAGCGGGAAACAATGAGCAGTTCTTC
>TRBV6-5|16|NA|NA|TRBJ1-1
CASSYGAGYRDTEAFF
TGTGCCAGCAGTTACGGTGCAGGGTATCGGGACACTGAAGCTTTCTTT
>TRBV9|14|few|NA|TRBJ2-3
CASSPTPLTDTQYF
TGTGCCAGCAGCCCAACCCCCCTCACAGATACGCAGTATTTT
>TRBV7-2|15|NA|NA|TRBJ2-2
CASSPYYGNTGELFF
TGTGCCAGCAGCCCATATTACGGGAACACCGGGGAGCTGTTTTTT
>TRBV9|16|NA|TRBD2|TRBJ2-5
CASSVGTSGRRETQYF
TGTGCCAGCAGCGTAGGGACTAGCGGGAGACGTGAGACCCAGTACTTC
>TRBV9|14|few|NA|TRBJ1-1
CASRRGSGNTEAFF
TGTGCCAGCAGAAGGGGGTCAGGAAACACTGAAGCTTTCTTT
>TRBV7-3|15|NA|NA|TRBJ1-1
CASSLGPGDDTEAFF
TGTGCCAGCAGCTTAGGACCTGGGGATGACACTGAAGCTTTCTTT
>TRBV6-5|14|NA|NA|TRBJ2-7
CASSDPRFHGEQYF
TGTGCCAGCAGTGATCCGAGATTTCACGGCGAGCAGTACTTC
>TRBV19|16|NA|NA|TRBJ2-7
CASGPLGGLPSYEQYF
TGTGCCAGTGGCCCCCTAGGGGGACTCCCCTCCTACGAGCAGTACTTC